This TCR beta chain was found in a study of shared clonotypes between healthy human individuals. TCRdb keeps only in-frame clones here, not all; method: immunoSEQ multiplex PCR. The repertoire holds roughly 1.4 million clones, with roughly 98.5% as singletons. Germline V gives CDR1 LNHDA, CDR2 SQIVND (reference sequence). V lost 1 base to trimming and J lost 5 bases, with 8 bases between them. The CDR3 totals 13 residues. The chain combines TRBV19 with TRBJ1-1; D call uncertain. This TCR was sampled from a man aged 30 to 39 in good health. The sample consisted of naive CD4+ T cells sorted from blood. Subset: CD45RA+ positively selected. DNA of the CDR3: TGTGCCAGTAGTATAGTCTTCCGTACTGAAGCTTTCTTT. Its protein product is CASSIVFRTEAFF.